This TCR beta chain comes out of a study of T cells in localized non-small cell lung cancer. Study-wide findings and caveats: In adjacent lung appeared a median 57 of the top 100 tumor clones. Uninvolved adjacent lung showed peak T cell clonality, exceeding tumor. Longer overall survival associated with higher blood T cell density; shorter survival with higher adjacent-lung clonality.

On this clone: What it recognizes is unknown.

Produced via immunoSEQ multiplex PCR; TCRdb's table is partial and in-frame only. The sample shows tens of thousands of clones, about 85% of them seen only once. Between the trimmed V and J ends, which lost 1 base and 2 bases, there was a span of 12 bases. This CDR3 region has 15 residues. CDR1 is SNHLY and CDR2 is FYNNEI in the germline V gene. The source material was peripheral blood, sampled before any cancer treatment. This clonotype originated in a female donor over 55 with stage II squamous cell lung carcinoma. V usage is TRBV2 and J usage is TRBJ2-7; D may be TRBD1 or TRBD2 (5 bases each). The CDR3 region has the DNA TGTGCCAGCAGTGAAGAAAGGATGGGGGCCTACGAGCAGTACTTC. It specifies CASSEERMGAYEQYF.